A single sample is the source of the 16 T cell receptor beta chains below, sequenced in a study of Graves' ophthalmopathy and Graves' hyperthyroidism. From RNA, the CDR3 regions of TCR beta chains were amplified and sequenced. First-round RT-PCR relied on HTBI primers, and a second-round multiplex PCR came next. TCRdb fed the multiplex PCR reads into MiXCR, producing one record per CDR3 protein. The profile shows around 1,200,000 distinct CDR3 sequences, less than 45% of them singletons. Sequencing was done on a sample of peripheral blood or thyroid tissue (not recorded which). These receptors originate from an adult man with Graves' hyperthyroidism.

This clonotype occurred many times. The rearrangement uses TRBV7-2 and TRBJ2-7; 9 bases are a match to TRBD2. The trim removed 5 bases at V and 7 bases at J, leaving 15 bases unmatched. This CDR3 region has 16 residues. Germline CDR1 reads SGHTA; CDR2 reads FQGNSA. CDR3 DNA sequence: TGTGCCAGCAGCATTAGCGGGAGTATTGGGTGGCGTGAGCAGTACTTC. It translates to CASSISGSIGWREQYF.

This clonotype has just a few counts. The chain employs TRBV15 and TRBJ2-5; tentative D call: TRBD2 (5 bases). Trimming took off 4 bases at V and 0 bases at J, with 15 bases between the two ends. This CDR3 comprises 16 residues. CDR1 and CDR2 from the germline V gene are LNHNV and YYDKDF (reference sequence). The DNA of the CDR3 is TGTGCCACCAGCACCAGAGGAGCGGCCTACCAAGAGACCCAGTACTTC. Residues: CATSTRGAAYQETQYF.

This chain uses TRBV10-2 with TRBJ1-2; 8 bases match TRBD1. V was clipped by 2 bases and J by 8 bases; unmatched bases: 4. The V gene's germline CDR1 is WSHSY and CDR2 SAAADI. The CDR3 runs to 13 residues. The DNA for the CDR3 is TGCGCCAGCAGTGAGGGACAGGGTGAAGGCTACACCTTC. Translating gives CASSEGQGEGYTF.

This clonotype was counted a few times. V and J are TRBV9 and TRBJ2-7; 9 bases map to TRBD2. The CDR3 consists of 16 residues. V trimming: 0 bases; J trimming: 7 bases; junction bases outside the gene matches: 11. Looked up from germline, CDR1 is SGDLS and CDR2 is YYNGEE. The CDR3 DNA is TGTGCCAGCAGCGTAGAAGGGGGTAGCGGGGGCGATGAGCAGTACTTC. Its translation is CASSVEGGSGGDEQYF.

V is TRBV7-2 and J is TRBJ1-5; the D is unclear. Germline lookup yields CDR1 SGHTA and CDR2 FQGNSA. V gave up 1 base and J gave up 2 bases, with 9 bases separating them. The CDR3 sequence is 15 residues long. CDR3 residues: CASSLEIWGNQPQHF. CDR3 nucleotide sequence: TGTGCCAGCAGCTTAGAGATATGGGGCAATCAGCCCCAGCATTTT.

This clonotype occurred a few times. The chain combines TRBV2 with TRBJ1-4, with D perhaps matching TRBD1 (6 bases). V lost 8 bases to trimming and J lost 1 base, with 8 bases between them. This CDR3 has 13 residues. From germline, CDR1 is SNHLY and CDR2 FYNNEI. The CDR3 nucleotides read TGTGCCAGCTGCAGGGGAACTAATGAAAAACTGTTTTTT. Its translation: CASCRGTNEKLFF.

There are many counts of this clonotype. This chain uses TRBV12-3 or TRBV12-4 with TRBJ1-1, with D hard to call. Trimming cost V 1 base and J 5 bases, with 14 bases left between them. The CDR3 runs to 15 residues. CDR3 in amino acids: CASSLDPRFQTEAFF. For the CDR3, the DNA is TGTGCCAGCAGTTTAGACCCCAGGTTTCAGACTGAAGCTTTCTTT.

The CDR3 protein is CASSRLARDYEQYF. The CDR3 DNA sequence: TGCGCCAGCAGCCGACTAGCGAGAGACTACGAGCAGTACTTC. This sequence joins TRBV4-1 and TRBJ2-7; 8 bases agree with TRBD2. This CDR3 region has 14 residues. In germline, CDR1 is MGHRA, CDR2 YSYEKL. The ends lost 4 bases at V and 3 bases at J; junction bases unmatched: 5.

The rearrangement uses TRBV5-4 and TRBJ2-7; 9 bases are a match to TRBD2. Germline CDR1 reads SGHNT; CDR2 reads YYREEE (reference sequence). The CDR3 is made up of 13 amino acids. V lost 5 bases to trimming and J lost 2 bases; unmatched junction nucleotides: 2. The CDR3, as DNA: TGTGCCAGCAGACTAGCGGGTACCTACGAGCAGTACTTC. Protein product: CASRLAGTYEQYF.

The rearrangement links TRBV3-1 to TRBJ2-7, with a weak D call TRBD2 (5 bases). Germline CDR1 and CDR2: LGHDT and YNNKEL (reference sequence). This CDR3 contains 14 residues. V was clipped by 8 bases and J by 3 bases, with 17 bases between them. The CDR3: CASGSGSADYEQYF. Written as DNA, the CDR3 is TGTGCCAGCGGCTCGGGATCCGCGGACTACGAGCAGTACTTC.

This clonotype was found many times. V usage is TRBV7-8 and J usage is TRBJ2-7, with no clear D. This CDR3 comprises 14 residues. Germline loops: CDR1 SGHVS, CDR2 FQNEAQ. V lost 0 bases and J lost 3, with 9 bases in between. CDR3 nucleotide sequence: TGTGCCAGCAGCTTAGCTGTCCGCGGCTACGAGCAGTACTTC. Its protein product is CASSLAVRGYEQYF. Supplemented by reference TRBV7-8 and TRBJ2-7, the full variable domain reads GAGVSQSPRYKVAKRGQDVALRCDPISGHVSLFWYQQALGQGPEFLTYFQNEAQLDKSGLPSDRFFAERPEGSVSTLKIQRTQQEDSAVYLCASSLAVRGYEQYFGPGTRLTVT.

This clonotype was picked up many times. The CDR3, as DNA: TGTGCCAGCAGTGGTACCCTAGGTTCACCCCTCCACTTT. It is translated as CASSGTLGSPLHF. The chain uses TRBV2 and TRBJ1-6; D not resolved. V dropped 4 bases and J dropped 9 bases, with 10 bases sitting between them. This CDR3 comprises 13 residues. Germline-derived CDR1 and CDR2 are SNHLY and FYNNEI.

This clonotype has only a few counts. CDR3: CASSMGGEDYGYTF. CDR3 nucleotide sequence: TGTGCCAGCAGCATGGGGGGGGAGGACTATGGCTACACCTTC. This chain uses TRBV9 with TRBJ1-2; D might be TRBD1 (5 bases). CDR3 size: 14 residues. The V end was cut by 4 bases, the J end by 3 bases, with 13 bases between. Germline V CDR1 and CDR2: SGDLS, YYNGEE.

CDR3 in DNA: TGCAGTGCTAGGCCCTTAGGAGGGGAGCATTCACCCCTCCACTTT. Amino acids: CSARPLGGEHSPLHF. The V and J genes are TRBV20-1 and TRBJ1-6; D is perhaps TRBD1 (5 bases). Germline V gene sequence: CDR1 DFQATT, CDR2 SNEGSKA (reference sequence). The CDR3 covers 15 residues. V was cut by 3 bases and J by 8 bases, with 17 bases left in between.

The table lists this clonotype with a few counts. The V call is TRBV9, the J call TRBJ1-2; maybe TRBD1 (5 bases). V gave up 4 bases and J gave up 6 bases, with 19 bases separating them. Germline lookup yields CDR1 SGDLS and CDR2 YYNGEE. The CDR3 has 15 residues. CDR3 coding DNA: TGTGCCAGCAGCAACAGACAGCCTCCGAATGATGGCTACACCTTC. Amino acid sequence: CASSNRQPPNDGYTF.

This clonotype was counted at least ten times. V is TRBV5-1 and J is TRBJ2-5; D not resolved. There are 13 residues in the CDR3. Germline CDR1 SGHRS, CDR2 YFSETQ. The germline V and J ends were trimmed by 7 bases and 2 bases, with 12 bases remaining between them. CDR3 DNA: TGCGCCAGCCGCCAGTCACCGCAAGAGACCCAGTACTTC. It is translated as CASRQSPQETQYF.